This T cell receptor beta chain was identified during a study of blood T cell repertoires in COVID-19. The table came from immunoSEQ multiplex PCR; TCRdb's copy has only in-frame clones and leaves some out. The data show under 250,000 clones, 87% seen once. CDR3 length: 16 residues. The trim removed 0 bases at V and 2 bases at J, leaving 4 bases unmatched. Germline CDR1 reads SGHTA; CDR2 reads FQGTGA. Sequenced: peripheral blood. The rearrangement links TRBV7-3 to TRBJ2-1, with TRBD2 identical over 7 bases. The source of this sequence is a young man with active or convalescent COVID-19. The CDR3 spells CASSLTFAGAYNEQFF. The CDR3 nucleotides are TGTGCCAGCAGCTTAACGTTTGCGGGAGCCTACAATGAGCAGTTCTTC.